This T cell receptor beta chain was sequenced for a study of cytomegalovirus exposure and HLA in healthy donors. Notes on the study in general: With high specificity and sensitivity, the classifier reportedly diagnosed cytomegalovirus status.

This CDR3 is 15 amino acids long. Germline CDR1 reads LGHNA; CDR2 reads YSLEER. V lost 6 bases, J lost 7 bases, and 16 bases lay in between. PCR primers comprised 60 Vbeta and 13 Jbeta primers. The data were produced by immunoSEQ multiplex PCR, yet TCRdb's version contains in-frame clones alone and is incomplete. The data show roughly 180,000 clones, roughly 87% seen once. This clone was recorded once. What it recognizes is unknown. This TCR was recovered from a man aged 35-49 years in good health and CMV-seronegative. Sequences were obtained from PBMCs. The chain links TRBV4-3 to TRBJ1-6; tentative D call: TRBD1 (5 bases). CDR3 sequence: CASRGEGSWNSPLHF. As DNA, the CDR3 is TGCGCCAGCAGGGGGGAGGGCTCGTGGAATTCACCCCTCCACTTT.